This is a list of T cell receptor beta chains from one sample in a study of blood T cell repertoires in COVID-19. TCRdb keeps only in-frame clones here, not all; method: immunoSEQ multiplex PCR. This sample yields fewer than 250,000 clones, of which 83% are seen a single time; 3.6% belongs to the top ten. Material for sequencing was PBMCs or T cells enriched from blood (not recorded which). Receptors were obtained from a woman between 40 and 50 years old who had been exposed to COVID-19. Both conserved end residues are part of each CDR3. A D gene is named only where the DNA matches it firmly. Some rows have no size entry. The others give once, few or many, or a class for an expanded clone.

d_call | j_call | v_call | clone_size | cdr3_nt | cdr3_aa
. | TRBJ1-2 | TRBV10-3 | . | TGTGCCCTAAGTGACCGGCAGGAAAATGGCTACACCTTC | CALSDRQENGYTF
. | TRBJ2-2 | TRBV18 | once | TGTGCCAGCTCATCGACCGGGACATTAACCGGGGAGCTGTTTTTT | CASSSTGTLTGELFF
TRBD1 | TRBJ1-2 | TRBV14 | . | TGTGCCAGCAGCCCACAGGGGGCAAACTATGGCTACACCTTC | CASSPQGANYGYTF
. | TRBJ1-2 | TRBV7-8 | . | TGTGCCAGCAGCTTAGAGAGGCAGGGAACCTATGGCTACACCTTC | CASSLERQGTYGYTF
. | TRBJ1-2 | TRBV18 | . | TGTGCCAGCTCACCAGAGGCAGACTATGGCTACACCTTC | CASSPEADYGYTF
TRBD1 | TRBJ1-5 | TRBV5-6 | . | TGTGCCAGCAGCTTCCGTGTGGGGCAGGGGGCTGGTCAGCCCCAGCATTTT | CASSFRVGQGAGQPQHF
. | TRBJ2-3 | TRBV19 | few | TGTGCCACTTCACAGAGCACAGATACGCAGTATTTT | CATSQSTDTQYF
. | TRBJ2-1 | TRBV11-3 | few | TGTGCCAGCAGCTTAAATAGTGATGAGCAGTTCTTC | CASSLNSDEQFF
. | TRBJ1-2 | TRBV19 | . | TGTGCCAGTAGTATAGGGCAGGTCTATGGCTACACCTTC | CASSIGQVYGYTF
. | TRBJ2-7 | TRBV5-4 | . | TGTGCCAGCAGCTTGGAGGCCGGGAGCGCCTACGAGCAGTACTTC | CASSLEAGSAYEQYF
. | TRBJ2-7 | TRBV14 | . | TGTGCCAGCATGCTGGCAGGGGCCCGGGGCGAGCAGTACTTC | CASMLAGARGEQYF
TRBD1 | TRBJ1-2 | TRBV12-5 | . | TGTGCTAGTGGTTTGGGACAGGGCTATGGCTACACCTTC | CASGLGQGYGYTF
TRBD1 | TRBJ1-4 | TRBV5-1 | . | TGCGCCAGCAGGGAGGGACAGCCTAATGAAAAACTGTTTTTT | CASREGQPNEKLFF
TRBD1 | TRBJ2-1 | TRBV5-1 | . | TGCGCCAGCAGCTGGGGGACAGGGGGCAATGAGCAGTTCTTC | CASSWGTGGNEQFF
. | TRBJ2-5 | TRBV18 | . | TGTGCCAGCTTCGGAGGGGAGACCCAGTACTTC | CASFGGETQYF
. | TRBJ1-2 | TRBV25-1 | . | TGTGCCAGCAGTGAATCTCGCGGCGGCAACTATGGCTACACCTTC | CASSESRGGNYGYTF
. | TRBJ1-2 | TRBV27 | . | TGTGCCAGCTCGCAGAGGAGGGACTATGGCTACACCTTC | CASSQRRDYGYTF
. | TRBJ2-7 | TRBV6-2/TRBV6-3 | once | TGTGCCAGCAGTTACGACTCCAACTCTGCCTACGAGCAGTACTTC | CASSYDSNSAYEQYF
. | TRBJ2-2 | TRBV15 | . | TGTGCCACCAGCAGAGATTCGTCCCGACTGGTTGGCCACACCGGGGAGCTGTTTTTT | CATSRDSSRLVGHTGELFF
. | TRBJ1-1 | TRBV11-2 | few | TGTGCCAGCACCACGGGCGGGGGGGCGCGCACTGAAGCTTTCTTT | CASTTGGGARTEAFF
TRBD1 | TRBJ1-5 | TRBV27 | . | TGTGCCAGCAGTCTCGAACCCGGGACAGCTCATACTCAGCCCCAGCATTTT | CASSLEPGTAHTQPQHF
. | TRBJ2-7 | TRBV6-2/TRBV6-3 | medium-sized | TGTGCCAGCAGTTACCCCTGGGGAGCCGAGCAGTACTTC | CASSYPWGAEQYF
. | TRBJ2-1 | TRBV12-3/TRBV12-4 | . | TGTGCCAGCAGCCCGATGGCGGGTGAGCAGTTCTTC | CASSPMAGEQFF
. | TRBJ1-3 | TRBV9 | . | TGTGCCAGCAGCGTAGAACCTTTGGGCCCCTCTGGAAACACCATATATTTT | CASSVEPLGPSGNTIYF
. | TRBJ2-7 | TRBV5-4 | few | TGTGCCAGCAGCTTTGAGGATTCCTACGAGCAGTACTTC | CASSFEDSYEQYF
TRBD2 | TRBJ2-3 | TRBV2 | . | TGTGCCAGCAGCATCAAGGGCGGGGGGGCCACAGATACGCAGTATTTT | CASSIKGGGATDTQYF
TRBD1 | TRBJ1-2 | TRBV6-1 | . | TGTGCCAGCAGTGAAAATCGACAGGGGGTAGGCTACACCTTC | CASSENRQGVGYTF
TRBD1 | TRBJ2-2 | TRBV6-5 | . | TGTGCCAGCAGTTCCGGGCAACAGGGGGTAAACGGGGAGCTGTTTTTT | CASSSGQQGVNGELFF
TRBD1 | TRBJ1-3 | TRBV2 | few | TGTGCCAGCCCACAGGGGGCTAACACCATATATTTT | CASPQGANTIYF
TRBD1 | TRBJ1-6 | TRBV15 | few | TGTGCCACCAGCGCCGACAGGGGAAACTCACCCCTCCACTTT | CATSADRGNSPLHF
. | TRBJ2-3 | TRBV3-1/TRBV3-2 | . | TGTGCCAGCAGCCAACCATACGGCGAGGGCGGGACAGATACGCAGTATTTT | CASSQPYGEGGTDTQYF
TRBD1 | TRBJ1-5 | TRBV7-9 | . | TGTGCCAGCAGCGAAGGACAGGGCGATAGCAATCAGCCCCAGCATTTT | CASSEGQGDSNQPQHF
TRBD2 | TRBJ2-3 | TRBV11-2 | . | TGTGCCAGCAGCTTAGCCGGGACTAGCGGGGGGTGGGATACGCAGTATTTT | CASSLAGTSGGWDTQYF
. | TRBJ1-2 | TRBV3-1/TRBV3-2 | once | TGTGCCAGCAGCCAAGTTCCGACAGTTAACTATGGCTACACCTTC | CASSQVPTVNYGYTF
TRBD2 | TRBJ2-5 | TRBV24-1 | . | TGTGCCACCAGTGATTTGAGCGGGGGGCACCAAGAGACCCAGTACTTC | CATSDLSGGHQETQYF
. | TRBJ1-3 | TRBV3-1/TRBV3-2 | . | TGTGCCAGCAGCCAAGGGTCGGGGGGCTCTGGAAACACCATATATTTT | CASSQGSGGSGNTIYF
TRBD1 | TRBJ2-1 | TRBV6-4 | . | TGTGCCAGCAGACCTCCGGGACAGGGGTGGAATGAGCAGTTCTTC | CASRPPGQGWNEQFF
TRBD1 | TRBJ1-6 | TRBV18 | . | TGTGCCAGCTCACCAGCCGGGACAGTTAATTCACCCCTCCACTTT | CASSPAGTVNSPLHF
TRBD1 | TRBJ1-5 | TRBV10-3 | few | TGTGCCATCAGTGAGTCTTCGGGACAGGGCGGTCAGCCCCAGCATTTT | CAISESSGQGGQPQHF
TRBD2 | TRBJ2-1 | TRBV3-1/TRBV3-2 | . | TGTGCCAGCAGCTTCAGCGGGGGCCCTCCTACACATGAGCAGTTCTTC | CASSFSGGPPTHEQFF
. | TRBJ2-3 | TRBV24-1 | . | TGTGCCACCAAGGGGGGCACAGATACGCAGTATTTT | CATKGGTDTQYF
. | TRBJ1-2 | TRBV7-9 | . | TGTGCCAGCAGCTTACTCCAGGGTGAAGGCTACACCTTC | CASSLLQGEGYTF